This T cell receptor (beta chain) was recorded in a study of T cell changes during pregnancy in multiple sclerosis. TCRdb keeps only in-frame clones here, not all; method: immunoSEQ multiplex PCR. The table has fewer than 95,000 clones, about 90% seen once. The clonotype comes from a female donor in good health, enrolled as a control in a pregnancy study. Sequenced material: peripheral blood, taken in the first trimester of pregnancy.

CDR3 loop: CASSKGQIGGEQFF. The CDR3 DNA reads as TGTGCCAGCAGTAAGGGACAGATTGGTGGTGAGCAGTTCTTC. The chain carries TRBV21-1 and TRBJ2-1; the listed D gene, TRBD1, was not tested against the DNA. TRBV21-1 is deemed a pseudogene. The CDR3 runs to 14 residues.